This T cell receptor beta chain appears in the sequencing data of a study of blood T cell repertoires in COVID-19. This clone has just one count. Trimming removed 4 bases at V and 5 bases at J, with 21 bases between. Germline V gene lookup returns CDR1 MNHNS and CDR2 SASEGT. The CDR3 extends over 17 amino acids. Sequencing used immunoSEQ multiplex PCR; TCRdb keeps in-frame clones, though not all of them. The table lists 50,000 to 65,000 clones, over 80% of them singletons, with about 5.3% in the top ten. Sequences were obtained from peripheral blood. The J gene is TRBJ2-1, the V gene TRBV6-1, with D perhaps matching TRBD2 (7 bases). The sequence came from a man between 70 and 80 years old with acute or convalescent COVID-19. DNA for the CDR3: TGTGCCAGCAGTGGACTCCGGGGAGGGGGACAAAACAATGAGCAGTTCTTC. It encodes CASSGLRGGGQNNEQFF.